Below, one TCR beta chain is given with its context. The junction had 3 bases not matched to a gene; V was cut back by 0 bases and J by 2 bases. CDR1 is LNHNV, CDR2 YYDKDF, per germline (reference sequence). The CDR3 spans 16 residues. The data were taken from a study of blood T cell repertoires in COVID-19. Study-level information: From the United States, Italy and Spain came samples of acute and convalescent COVID-19. Sample material is recorded as cDNA or gDNA derived from T cells, B-cell-depleted T cells, or PBMCs.

This table comes from immunoSEQ multiplex PCR, and its TCRdb copy is limited to in-frame clones, with some not included. Of approximately 210,000 clones listed, roughly 84% are singletons. This TCR was recovered from a woman aged 80 or over with COVID-19, enrolled during active disease. Input material: peripheral blood. The J gene is TRBJ2-7, the V gene TRBV15; 11 nucleotides line up with TRBD2. DNA for the CDR3: TGTGCCACCAGCAGAGATGTACTAGCGGGAGCCTACGAGCAGTACTTC. It specifies CATSRDVLAGAYEQYF. Drawing the rest from reference TRBV15 and TRBJ2-7, the complete variable domain is DAMVIQNPRYQVTQFGKPVTLSCSQTLNHNVMYWYQQKSSQAPKLLFHYYDKDFNNEADTPDNFQSRRPNTSFCFLDIRSPGLGDTAMYLCATSRDVLAGAYEQYFGPGTRLTVT.